This entry lists 7 T cell receptor beta chains sequenced from one sample in a study of cytomegalovirus exposure and HLA in healthy donors. Sequencing used immunoSEQ multiplex PCR; TCRdb keeps in-frame clones, though not all of them. The table includes 70,000 to 80,000 clones, roughly 95% detected once. The sequencing input was PBMCs. The receptors were gathered from a woman between 18 and 29 years old in good health and CMV-seropositive.

The V call is TRBV9, the J call TRBJ2-5, with 10 bases matching TRBD1. The V gene's germline CDR1 is SGDLS and CDR2 YYNGEE. V was clipped by 4 bases and J by 5 bases; unmatched bases: 11. This CDR3 spans 16 amino acids. The CDR3 reads CASSPRDRGPMETQYF. For the CDR3, the DNA is TGTGCCAGCAGCCCCCGGGACAGGGGACCTATGGAGACCCAGTACTTC.

The J gene is TRBJ2-2, the V gene TRBV9; 10 bases align to TRBD1. From germline, CDR1 is SGDLS and CDR2 YYNGEE. This CDR3 has 15 amino acids. V trimming: 2 bases; J trimming: 7 bases; junction bases outside the gene matches: 5. As DNA, the CDR3 is TGTGCCAGCAGCGTCGGACAGGGGGAACACGGGGAGCTGTTTTTT. Residues: CASSVGQGEHGELFF.

This chain connects TRBV7-2 to TRBJ1-2; 8 positions agree with TRBD1. The junction had 14 bases not matched to a gene; V was cut back by 4 bases and J by 4 bases. There are 17 residues in the CDR3. CDR1 and CDR2 (germline): SGHTA, FQGNSA. In DNA, the CDR3 is TGTGCCAGCAGCTCCTTCCCGGCCGTCGACAGGGGCTATGGCTACACCTTC. The encoded protein is CASSSFPAVDRGYGYTF.

V gene TRBV11-3 combines with J gene TRBJ1-4, with D tentatively TRBD1 (5 bases). V gave up 1 base and J gave up 8 bases, with 11 bases separating them. CDR3 length equals 14 residues. Germline V lookup: CDR1 SGHNT, CDR2 YENEEA. The CDR3 DNA follows: TGTGCCAGCAGCTTAGGTGCAGGGTCGGAAAAACTGTTTTTT. It codes for CASSLGAGSEKLFF.

CDR3 in amino acids: CASSSRTGNTEAFF. The CDR3, as DNA: TGTGCCAGCAGCTCAAGGACGGGAAACACTGAAGCTTTCTTT. The chain recombines TRBV11-3 with TRBJ1-1; D remains unclear. The V end was cut by 4 bases, the J end by 2 bases, with 11 bases between. Per the germline V gene, CDR1 is SGHNT and CDR2 is YENEEA. The CDR3 contains 14 residues. The complete variable domain, with remaining parts taken from reference TRBV11-3 and TRBJ1-1, reads EAGVVQSPRYKIIEKKQPVAFWCNPISGHNTLYWYLQNLGQGPELLIRYENEEAVDDSQLPKDRFSAERLKGVDSTLKIQPAELGDSAVYLCASSSRTGNTEAFFGQGTRLTVV.

The chain joins TRBV28 to TRBJ2-7; D unclear. The CDR3 has 14 residues. Germline V gene data show CDR1 as MDHEN and CDR2 as SYDVKM. The V end lost 6 bases, the J end lost 2 bases, and 14 bases lay between the germline ends. CDR3 sequence: CASSGDGLTYEQYF. In DNA form, the CDR3 reads TGTGCCAGCAGCGGAGACGGCCTCACCTACGAGCAGTACTTC.

V usage is TRBV5-6 and J usage is TRBJ1-1, with 9 positions matching TRBD1. V gave up 0 bases and J gave up 0 bases; unmatched junction bases: 3. CDR1 and CDR2 from the germline V gene are SGHDT and YYEEEE. The CDR3 length is 16 residues. CDR3 in amino acids: CASSLDRGRMNTEAFF. The CDR3 bases are TGTGCCAGCAGCTTGGACAGGGGGCGCATGAACACTGAAGCTTTCTTT. Complete variable domain (other parts from reference TRBV5-6 and TRBJ1-1): DAGVTQSPTHLIKTRGQQVTLRCSPKSGHDTVSWYQQALGQGPQFIFQYYEEEERQRGNFPDRFSGHQFPNYSSELNVNALLLGDSALYLCASSLDRGRMNTEAFFGQGTRLTVV.